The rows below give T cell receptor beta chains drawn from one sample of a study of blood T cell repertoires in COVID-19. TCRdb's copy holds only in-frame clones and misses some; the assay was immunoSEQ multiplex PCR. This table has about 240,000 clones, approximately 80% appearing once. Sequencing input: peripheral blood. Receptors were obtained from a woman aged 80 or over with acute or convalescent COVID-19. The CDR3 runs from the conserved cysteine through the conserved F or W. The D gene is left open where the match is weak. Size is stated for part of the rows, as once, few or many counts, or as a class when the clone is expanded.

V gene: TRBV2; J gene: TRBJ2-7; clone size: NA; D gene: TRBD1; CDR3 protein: CASSVSGTGTYEQYF; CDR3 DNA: TGTGCCAGCAGTGTCTCCGGGACAGGGACGTACGAGCAGTACTTC
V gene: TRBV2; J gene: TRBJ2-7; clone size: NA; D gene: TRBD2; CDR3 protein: CASEAGGTDEQYF; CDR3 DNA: TGTGCCAGCGAAGCGGGGGGTACCGACGAGCAGTACTTC
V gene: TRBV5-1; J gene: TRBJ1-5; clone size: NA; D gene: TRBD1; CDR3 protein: CASSLEGQGNQPQHF; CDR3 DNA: TGCGCCAGCAGCTTAGAGGGACAGGGGAACCAGCCCCAGCATTTT
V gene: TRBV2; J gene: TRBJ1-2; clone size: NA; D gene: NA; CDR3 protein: CASRPAGEPYGYTF; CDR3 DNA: TGTGCCAGCCGACCTGCCGGGGAGCCTTATGGCTACACCTTC
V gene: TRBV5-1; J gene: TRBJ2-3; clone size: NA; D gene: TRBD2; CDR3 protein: CASSGSGGAADTQYF; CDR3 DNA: TGCGCCAGCAGCGGTAGCGGGGGGGCCGCAGATACGCAGTATTTT
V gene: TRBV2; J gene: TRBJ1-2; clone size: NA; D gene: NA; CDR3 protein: CASTVPPGNGYGYTF; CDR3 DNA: TGTGCCAGCACCGTACCCCCAGGGAACGGCTATGGCTACACCTTC
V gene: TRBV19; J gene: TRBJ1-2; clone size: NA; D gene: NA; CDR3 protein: CASSTGAYYGYTF; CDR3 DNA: TGTGCCAGTAGTACAGGGGCGTACTATGGCTACACCTTC
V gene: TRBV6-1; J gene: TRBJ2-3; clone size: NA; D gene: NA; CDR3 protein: CASSENGGAWGTDTQYF; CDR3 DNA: TGTGCCAGCAGTGAAAATGGGGGCGCATGGGGCACAGATACGCAGTATTTT
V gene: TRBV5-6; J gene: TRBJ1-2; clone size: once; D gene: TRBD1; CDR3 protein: CASSLEGASGYTF; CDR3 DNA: TGTGCCAGCAGCTTGGAGGGGGCCAGTGGCTACACCTTC
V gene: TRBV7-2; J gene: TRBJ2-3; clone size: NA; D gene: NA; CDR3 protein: CASSLGASRTDTQYF; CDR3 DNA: TGTGCCAGCAGCTTGGGGGCTAGTAGGACAGATACGCAGTATTTT
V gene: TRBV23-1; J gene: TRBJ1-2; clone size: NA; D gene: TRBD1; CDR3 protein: CASSQQDRANGYTF; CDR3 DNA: TGCGCCAGCAGTCAACAGGACAGGGCGAATGGCTACACCTTC
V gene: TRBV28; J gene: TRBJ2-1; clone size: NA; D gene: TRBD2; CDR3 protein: CASSLDGLGGNEQFF; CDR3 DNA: TGTGCCAGCAGTTTAGATGGGCTCGGGGGGAATGAGCAGTTCTTC
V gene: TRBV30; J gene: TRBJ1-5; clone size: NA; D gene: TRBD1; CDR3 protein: CAWTLKGAGYSNQPQHF; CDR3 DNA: TGTGCCTGGACTCTAAAGGGGGCAGGCTATAGCAATCAGCCCCAGCATTTT
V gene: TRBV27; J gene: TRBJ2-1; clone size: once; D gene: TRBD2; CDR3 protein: CASSRLAGGRGEQFF; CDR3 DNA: TGTGCCAGCAGCCGACTAGCGGGGGGGCGGGGTGAGCAGTTCTTC
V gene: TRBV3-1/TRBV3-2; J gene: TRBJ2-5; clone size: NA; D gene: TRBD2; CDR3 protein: CASSHRLAGIWETQYF; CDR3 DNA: TGTGCCAGCAGCCATAGACTAGCGGGGATCTGGGAGACCCAGTACTTC
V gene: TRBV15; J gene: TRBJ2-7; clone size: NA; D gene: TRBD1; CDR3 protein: CATSRRPTGISYEQYF; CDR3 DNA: TGTGCCACCAGCAGACGTCCGACAGGGATCTCCTACGAGCAGTACTTC
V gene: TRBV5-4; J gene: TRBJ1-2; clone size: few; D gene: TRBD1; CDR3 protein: CASSLDGTDYGYTF; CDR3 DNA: TGTGCCAGCAGCTTGGACGGGACAGACTATGGCTACACCTTC
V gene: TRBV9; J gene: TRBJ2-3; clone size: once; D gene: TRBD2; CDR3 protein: CASSPTLAGGSTDTQYF; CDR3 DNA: TGTGCCAGCAGCCCAACACTAGCGGGGGGGAGCACAGATACGCAGTATTTT
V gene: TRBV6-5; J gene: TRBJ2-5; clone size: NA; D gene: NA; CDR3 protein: CASSYGGGGKTQYF; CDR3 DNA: TGTGCCAGCAGTTACGGGGGCGGGGGAAAGACCCAGTACTTC
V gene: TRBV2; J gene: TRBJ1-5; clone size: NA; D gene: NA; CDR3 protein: CASSERQASQPQHF; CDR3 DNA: TGTGCCAGCAGTGAAAGGCAGGCATCCCAGCCCCAGCATTTT
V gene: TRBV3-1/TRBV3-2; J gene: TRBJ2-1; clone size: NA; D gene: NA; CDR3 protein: CASSQALLALGEQFF; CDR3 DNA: TGTGCCAGCAGCCAAGCGTTACTAGCTCTCGGGGAGCAGTTCTTC
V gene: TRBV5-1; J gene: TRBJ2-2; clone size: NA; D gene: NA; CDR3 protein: CASRRESGELFF; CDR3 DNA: TGCGCCAGCAGGCGTGAGTCCGGGGAGCTGTTTTTT
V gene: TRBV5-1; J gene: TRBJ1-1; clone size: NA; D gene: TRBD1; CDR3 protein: CASSSRGFGTEAFF; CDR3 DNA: TGCGCCAGCAGCTCCAGGGGGTTTGGCACTGAAGCTTTCTTT
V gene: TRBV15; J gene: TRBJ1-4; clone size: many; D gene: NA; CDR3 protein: CATSRGGVGEKLFF; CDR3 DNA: TGTGCCACCAGCAGAGGGGGCGTGGGTGAAAAACTGTTTTTT
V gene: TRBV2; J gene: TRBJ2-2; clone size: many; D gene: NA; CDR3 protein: CASSASLGTGELFF; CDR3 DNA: TGTGCCAGCAGTGCTAGTCTCGGCACCGGGGAGCTGTTTTTT
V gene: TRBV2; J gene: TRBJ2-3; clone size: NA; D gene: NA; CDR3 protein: CASNTQQGYLTDTQYF; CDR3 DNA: TGTGCCAGCAATACCCAACAGGGTTACCTCACAGATACGCAGTATTTT
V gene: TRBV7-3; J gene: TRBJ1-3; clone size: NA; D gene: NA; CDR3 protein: CASSPDSSSGNTIYF; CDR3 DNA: TGTGCCAGCAGCCCGGACAGTAGCTCTGGAAACACCATATATTTT
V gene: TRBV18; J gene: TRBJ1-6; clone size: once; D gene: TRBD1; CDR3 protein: CASSRTGQGSSPLHF; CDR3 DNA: TGTGCCAGCTCACGGACGGGACAGGGAAGTTCACCCCTCCACTTT
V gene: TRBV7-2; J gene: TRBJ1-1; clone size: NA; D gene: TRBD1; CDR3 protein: CASSLALWTGGGNTEAFF; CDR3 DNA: TGTGCCAGCAGCTTAGCGCTTTGGACAGGGGGCGGGAACACTGAAGCTTTCTTT
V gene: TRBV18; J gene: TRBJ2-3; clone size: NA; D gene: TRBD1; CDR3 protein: CASSQDRGSTDTQYF; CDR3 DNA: TGTGCCAGCTCACAAGACAGGGGGAGCACAGATACGCAGTATTTT
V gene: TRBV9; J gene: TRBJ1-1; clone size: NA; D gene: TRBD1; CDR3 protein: CASSPRQGGTEAFF; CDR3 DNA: TGTGCCAGCAGCCCGCGACAGGGAGGCACTGAAGCTTTCTTT
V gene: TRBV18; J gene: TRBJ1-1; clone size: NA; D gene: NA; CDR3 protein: CASSPWTNAEAFF; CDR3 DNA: TGTGCCAGCTCACCATGGACAAATGCTGAAGCTTTCTTT
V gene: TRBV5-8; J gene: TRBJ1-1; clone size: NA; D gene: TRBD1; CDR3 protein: CASSRTGGSDTEAFF; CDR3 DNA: TGTGCCAGCAGCCGGACAGGGGGGTCGGACACTGAAGCTTTCTTT
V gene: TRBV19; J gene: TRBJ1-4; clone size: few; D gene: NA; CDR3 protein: CASKDRDFEKLFF; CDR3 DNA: TGTGCCAGTAAGGACAGAGACTTTGAAAAACTGTTTTTT
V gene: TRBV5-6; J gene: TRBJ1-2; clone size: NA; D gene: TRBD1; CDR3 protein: CASSLTGTGANYGYTF; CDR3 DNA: TGTGCCAGCAGCTTAACCGGGACAGGAGCTAACTATGGCTACACCTTC
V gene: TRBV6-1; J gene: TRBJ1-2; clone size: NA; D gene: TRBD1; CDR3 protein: CASSEARTGGGYTF; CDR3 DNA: TGTGCCAGCAGTGAAGCGAGGACAGGGGGTGGCTACACCTTC
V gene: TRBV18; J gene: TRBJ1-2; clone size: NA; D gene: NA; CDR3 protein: CASSPEGDYGYTF; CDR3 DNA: TGTGCCAGCTCACCCGAGGGGGACTATGGCTACACCTTC
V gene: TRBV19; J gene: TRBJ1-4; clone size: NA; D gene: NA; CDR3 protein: CASSISRVGDEKLFF; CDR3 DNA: TGTGCCAGTAGTATAAGCAGGGTCGGCGATGAAAAACTGTTTTTT
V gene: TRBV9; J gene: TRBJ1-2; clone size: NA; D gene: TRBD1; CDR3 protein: CASSGPGQVYGYTF; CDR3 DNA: TGTGCCAGCAGCGGACCGGGACAGGTCTATGGCTACACCTTC
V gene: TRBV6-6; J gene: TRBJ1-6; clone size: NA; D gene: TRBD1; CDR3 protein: CASSPSGGGQRSYNSPLHF; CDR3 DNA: TGTGCCAGCAGTCCCTCCGGGGGGGGACAGCGCTCCTATAATTCACCCCTCCACTTT
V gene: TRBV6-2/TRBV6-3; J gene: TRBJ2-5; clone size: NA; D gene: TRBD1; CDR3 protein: CASSSLDRGKGETQYF; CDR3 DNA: TGTGCCAGCAGTTCCCTCGACAGGGGGAAGGGTGAGACCCAGTACTTC
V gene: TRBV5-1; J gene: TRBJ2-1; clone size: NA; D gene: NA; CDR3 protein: CASSLGQRHNEQFF; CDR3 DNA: TGCGCCAGCAGCTTGGGACAAAGGCACAATGAGCAGTTCTTC
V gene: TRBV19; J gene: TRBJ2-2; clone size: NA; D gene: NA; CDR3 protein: CASTLLTGSGTGELFF; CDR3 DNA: TGTGCCAGTACCCTCCTAACAGGGTCCGGGACCGGGGAGCTGTTTTTT
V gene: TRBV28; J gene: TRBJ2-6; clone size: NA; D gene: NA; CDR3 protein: CASSQGQAGANVLTF; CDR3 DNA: TGTGCCAGCAGCCAGGGGCAGGCTGGGGCCAACGTCCTGACTTTC
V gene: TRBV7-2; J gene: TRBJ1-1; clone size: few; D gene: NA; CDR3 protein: CASSPRGLNTEAFF; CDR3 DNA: TGTGCCAGCAGCCCCCGGGGGTTGAACACTGAAGCTTTCTTT
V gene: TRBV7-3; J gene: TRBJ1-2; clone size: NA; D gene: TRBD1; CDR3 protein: CASSLGQGANYGYTF; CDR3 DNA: TGTGCCAGCAGCTTGGGACAGGGGGCTAACTATGGCTACACCTTC
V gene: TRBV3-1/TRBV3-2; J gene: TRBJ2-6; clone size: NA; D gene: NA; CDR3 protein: CASSQRSGANVLTF; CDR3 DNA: TGTGCCAGCAGCCAGCGTTCTGGGGCCAACGTCCTGACTTTC
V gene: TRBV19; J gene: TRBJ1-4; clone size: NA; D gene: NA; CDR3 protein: CAIGREKLFF; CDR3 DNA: TGTGCCATCGGGAGGGAAAAACTGTTTTTT
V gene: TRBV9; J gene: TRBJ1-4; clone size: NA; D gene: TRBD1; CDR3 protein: CASSVGGTGQEKLFF; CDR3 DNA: TGTGCCAGCAGCGTAGGAGGGACAGGGCAGGAAAAACTGTTTTTT
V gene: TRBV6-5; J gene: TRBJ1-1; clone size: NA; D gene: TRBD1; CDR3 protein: CASSRDRAGTEAFF; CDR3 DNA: TGTGCCAGCAGCCGGGACAGGGCGGGAACTGAAGCTTTCTTT
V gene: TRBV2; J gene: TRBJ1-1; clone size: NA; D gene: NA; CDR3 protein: CASRVTGNTEAFF; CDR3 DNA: TGTGCCAGCAGGGTAACGGGTAACACTGAAGCTTTCTTT
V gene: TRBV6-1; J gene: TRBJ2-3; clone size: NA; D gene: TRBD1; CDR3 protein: CASSGRQGGTRGTDTQYF; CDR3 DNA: TGTGCCAGCAGTGGGAGACAGGGGGGGACGAGAGGGACAGATACGCAGTATTTT
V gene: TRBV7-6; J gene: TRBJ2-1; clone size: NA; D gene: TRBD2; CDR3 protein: CASSQMGLAGESYNEQFF; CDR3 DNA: TGTGCCAGCAGCCAGATGGGACTAGCGGGGGAATCCTACAATGAGCAGTTCTTC
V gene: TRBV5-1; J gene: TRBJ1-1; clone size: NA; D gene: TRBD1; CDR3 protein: CASSRDRLNTEAFF; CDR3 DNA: TGCGCCAGCAGCCGGGACAGGTTAAACACTGAAGCTTTCTTT
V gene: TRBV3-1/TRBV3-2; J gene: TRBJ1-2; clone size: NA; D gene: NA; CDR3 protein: CASSPARRGYGYTF; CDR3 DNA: TGTGCCAGCAGCCCAGCGCGGAGGGGTTATGGCTACACCTTC